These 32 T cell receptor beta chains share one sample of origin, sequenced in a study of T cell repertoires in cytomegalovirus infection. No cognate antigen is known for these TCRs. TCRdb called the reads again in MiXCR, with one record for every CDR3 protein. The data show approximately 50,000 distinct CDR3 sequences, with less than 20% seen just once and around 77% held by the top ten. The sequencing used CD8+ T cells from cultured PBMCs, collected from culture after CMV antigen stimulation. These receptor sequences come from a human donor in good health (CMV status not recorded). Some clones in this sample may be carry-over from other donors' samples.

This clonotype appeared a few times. The CDR3 bases are TGTGCCAGCAGTATCCGGCAGACAACTAATGAAAAACTGTTTTTT. It codes for CASSIRQTTNEKLFF. This rearrangement joins TRBV28 to TRBJ1-4, with D unresolved. This CDR3 spans 15 amino acids. Trimming took off 5 bases at V and 0 bases at J, with 10 bases between the two ends. Per the germline V gene, CDR1 is MDHEN and CDR2 is SYDVKM.

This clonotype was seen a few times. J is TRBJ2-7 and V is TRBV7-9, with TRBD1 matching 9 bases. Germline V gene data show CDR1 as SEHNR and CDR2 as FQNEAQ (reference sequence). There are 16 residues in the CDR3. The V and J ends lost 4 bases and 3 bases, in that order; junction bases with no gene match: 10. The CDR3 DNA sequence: TGTGCCAGCAGCTCAACCGGGACAGGGAACCTCTACGAGCAGTACTTC. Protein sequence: CASSSTGTGNLYEQYF. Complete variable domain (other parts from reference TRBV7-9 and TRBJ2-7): DTGVSQNPRHKITKRGQNVTFRCDPISEHNRLYWYRQTLGQGPEFLTYFQNEAQLEKSRLLSDRFSAERPKGSFSTLEIQRTEQGDSAMYLCASSSTGTGNLYEQYFGPGTRLTVT.

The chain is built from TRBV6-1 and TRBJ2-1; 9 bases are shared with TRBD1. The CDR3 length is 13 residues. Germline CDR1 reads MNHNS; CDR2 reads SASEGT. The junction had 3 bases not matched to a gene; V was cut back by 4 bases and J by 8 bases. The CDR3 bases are TGTGCCAGCAGTGTCCGGACAGGGGATGAGCAGTTCTTC. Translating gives CASSVRTGDEQFF.

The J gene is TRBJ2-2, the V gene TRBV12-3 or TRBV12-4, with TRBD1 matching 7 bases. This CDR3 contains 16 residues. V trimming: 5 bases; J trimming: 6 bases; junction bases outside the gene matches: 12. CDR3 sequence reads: CASSPPGTVFSGELFF. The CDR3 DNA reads TGTGCCAGCAGTCCACCGGGGACAGTTTTCTCCGGGGAGCTGTTTTTT.

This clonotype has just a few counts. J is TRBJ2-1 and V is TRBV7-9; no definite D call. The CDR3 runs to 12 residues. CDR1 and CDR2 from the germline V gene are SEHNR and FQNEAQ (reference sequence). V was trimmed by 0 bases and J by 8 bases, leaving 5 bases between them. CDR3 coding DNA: TGTGCCAGCAGCTTAGCGCTGTATGAGCAGTTCTTC. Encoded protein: CASSLALYEQFF.

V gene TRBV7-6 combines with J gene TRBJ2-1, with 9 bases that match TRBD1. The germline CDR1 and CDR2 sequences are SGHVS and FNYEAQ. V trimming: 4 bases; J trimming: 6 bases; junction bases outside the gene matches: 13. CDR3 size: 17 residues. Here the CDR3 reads CASSSDRGGVGVNEQFF. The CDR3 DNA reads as TGTGCCAGCAGCTCCGACAGGGGGGGGGTAGGGGTCAATGAGCAGTTCTTC.

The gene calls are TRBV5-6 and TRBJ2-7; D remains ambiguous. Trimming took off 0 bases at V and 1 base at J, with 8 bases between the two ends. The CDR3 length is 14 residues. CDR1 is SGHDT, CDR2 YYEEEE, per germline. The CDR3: CASSLVVTSYEQYF. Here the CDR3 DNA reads TGTGCCAGCAGCTTGGTGGTCACGTCCTACGAGCAGTACTTC.

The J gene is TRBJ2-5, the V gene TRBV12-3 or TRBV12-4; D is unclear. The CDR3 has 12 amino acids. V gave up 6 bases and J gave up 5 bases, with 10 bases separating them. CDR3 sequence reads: CASSSTGETQYF. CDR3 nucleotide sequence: TGTGCCAGCAGCTCCACGGGCGAGACCCAGTACTTC.

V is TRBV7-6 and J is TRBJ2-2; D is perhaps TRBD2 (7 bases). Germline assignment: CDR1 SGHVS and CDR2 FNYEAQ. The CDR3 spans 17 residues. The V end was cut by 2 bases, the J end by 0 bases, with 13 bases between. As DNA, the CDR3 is TGTGCCAGCAGCTTAAGGGAGGGGACACCGAACACCGGGGAGCTGTTTTTT. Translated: CASSLREGTPNTGELFF.

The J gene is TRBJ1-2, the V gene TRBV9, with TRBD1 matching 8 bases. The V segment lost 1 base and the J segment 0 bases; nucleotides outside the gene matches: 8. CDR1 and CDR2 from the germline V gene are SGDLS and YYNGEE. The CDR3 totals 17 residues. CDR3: CASSVNPGGASNYGYTF. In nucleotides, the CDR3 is TGTGCCAGCAGCGTAAATCCAGGGGGCGCCTCTAACTATGGCTACACCTTC.

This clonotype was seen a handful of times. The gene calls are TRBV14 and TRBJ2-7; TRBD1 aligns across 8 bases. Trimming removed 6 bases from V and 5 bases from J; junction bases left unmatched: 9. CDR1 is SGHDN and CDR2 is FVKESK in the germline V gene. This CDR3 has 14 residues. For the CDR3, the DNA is TGTGCCAGCAGAGCCCAGGACAGGGAGGACGAGCAGTACTTC. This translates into CASRAQDREDEQYF. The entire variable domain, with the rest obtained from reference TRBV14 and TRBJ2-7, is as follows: EAGVTQFPSHSVIEKGQTVTLRCDPISGHDNLYWYRRVMGKEIKFLLHFVKESKQDESGMPNNRFLAERTGGTYSTLKVQPAELEDSGVYFCASRAQDREDEQYFGPGTRLTVT.

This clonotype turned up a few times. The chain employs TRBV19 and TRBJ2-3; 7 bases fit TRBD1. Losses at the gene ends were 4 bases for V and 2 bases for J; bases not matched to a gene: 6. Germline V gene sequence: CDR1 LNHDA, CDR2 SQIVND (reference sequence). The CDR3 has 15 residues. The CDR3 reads CASSTRDRPTDTQYF. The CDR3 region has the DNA TGTGCCAGTAGTACCCGGGACAGACCCACAGATACGCAGTATTTT.

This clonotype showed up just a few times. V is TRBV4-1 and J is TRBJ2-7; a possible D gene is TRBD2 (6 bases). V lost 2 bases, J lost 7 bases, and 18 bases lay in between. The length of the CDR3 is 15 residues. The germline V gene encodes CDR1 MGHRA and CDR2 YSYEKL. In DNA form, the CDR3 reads TGCGCCAGCAGCCAAACCACCGGGACCGCGGGGGAGCAGTACTTC. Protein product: CASSQTTGTAGEQYF.

CDR3 amino acids: CASSFDFMVSGNTIYF. The CDR3 bases are TGTGCCAGCAGCTTCGACTTTATGGTCTCTGGAAACACCATATATTTT. The V and J genes are TRBV7-8 and TRBJ1-3; D not resolved. V shed 3 bases and J shed 0 bases, with 12 bases lying between them. The CDR3 has 16 residues. Per germline, CDR1 SGHVS and CDR2 FQNEAQ.

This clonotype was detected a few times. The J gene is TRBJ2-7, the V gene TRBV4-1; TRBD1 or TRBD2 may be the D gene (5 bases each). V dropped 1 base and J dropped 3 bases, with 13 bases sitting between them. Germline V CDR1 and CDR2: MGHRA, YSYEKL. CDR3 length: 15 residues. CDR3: CASSQGPGPDYEQYF. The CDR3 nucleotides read TGCGCCAGCAGCCAAGGTCCGGGGCCTGACTACGAGCAGTACTTC.

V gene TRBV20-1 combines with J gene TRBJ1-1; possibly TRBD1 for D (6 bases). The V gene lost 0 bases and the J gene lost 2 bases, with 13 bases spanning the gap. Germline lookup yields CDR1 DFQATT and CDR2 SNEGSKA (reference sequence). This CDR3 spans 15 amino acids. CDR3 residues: CSARDLGQKNTEAFF. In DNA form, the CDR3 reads TGCAGTGCTAGAGATTTAGGACAGAAAAACACTGAAGCTTTCTTT.

The CDR3 protein is CASSLIGQARGTDTQYF. CDR3 coding DNA: TGTGCCAGCAGTTTGATCGGGCAAGCACGAGGCACAGATACGCAGTATTTT. The J gene is TRBJ2-3, the V gene TRBV28; D is undetermined. Trimming cost V 3 bases and J 1 base, with 17 bases left between them. The CDR3 has 17 residues. Germline loops: CDR1 MDHEN, CDR2 SYDVKM.

CDR3 sequence (DNA): TGTGCCAGCAAGGGAGTAGAGGAAAAACTGTTTTTT. This encodes CASKGVEEKLFF. The chain uses TRBV2 and TRBJ1-4; no clear D gene. V lost 7 bases, J lost 8 bases, and 11 bases lay in between. This CDR3 contains 12 residues. The V gene's germline CDR1 is SNHLY and CDR2 FYNNEI.

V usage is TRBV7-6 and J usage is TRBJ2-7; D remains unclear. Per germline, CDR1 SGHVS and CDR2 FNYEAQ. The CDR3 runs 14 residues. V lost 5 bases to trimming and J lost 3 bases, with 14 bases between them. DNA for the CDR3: TGTGCCAGCAGCCCTCTAGGAGCGAGCTACGAGCAGTACTTC. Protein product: CASSPLGASYEQYF.

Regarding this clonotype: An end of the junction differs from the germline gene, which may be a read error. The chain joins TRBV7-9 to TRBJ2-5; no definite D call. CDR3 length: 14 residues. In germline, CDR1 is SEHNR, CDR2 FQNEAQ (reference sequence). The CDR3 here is CASRLGRSGETQYF. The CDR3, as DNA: TGTGCCAGCAGATTAGGGCGGTCCGGGGAGACCCAGTACTTC.

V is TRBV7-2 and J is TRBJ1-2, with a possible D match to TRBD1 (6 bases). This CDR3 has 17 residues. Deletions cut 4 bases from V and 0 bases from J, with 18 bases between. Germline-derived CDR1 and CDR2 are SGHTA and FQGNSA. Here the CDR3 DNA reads TGTGCCAGCAGCTCTACGCCGACCGGACAGACTAACTATGGCTACACCTTC. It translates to CASSSTPTGQTNYGYTF.

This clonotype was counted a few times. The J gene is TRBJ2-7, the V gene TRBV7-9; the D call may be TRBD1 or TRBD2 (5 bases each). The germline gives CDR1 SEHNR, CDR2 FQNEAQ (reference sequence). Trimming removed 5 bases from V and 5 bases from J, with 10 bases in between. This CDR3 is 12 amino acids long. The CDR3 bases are TGTGCCAGCAGCCCCGGGGCCCACGAGCAGTACTTC. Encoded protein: CASSPGAHEQYF.

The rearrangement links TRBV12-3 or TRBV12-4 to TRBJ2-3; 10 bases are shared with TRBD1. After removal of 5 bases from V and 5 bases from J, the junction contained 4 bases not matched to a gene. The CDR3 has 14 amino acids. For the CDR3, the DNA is TGTGCCAGCAGTCCGGGACAGGGGTTAGATACGCAGTATTTT. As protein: CASSPGQGLDTQYF.

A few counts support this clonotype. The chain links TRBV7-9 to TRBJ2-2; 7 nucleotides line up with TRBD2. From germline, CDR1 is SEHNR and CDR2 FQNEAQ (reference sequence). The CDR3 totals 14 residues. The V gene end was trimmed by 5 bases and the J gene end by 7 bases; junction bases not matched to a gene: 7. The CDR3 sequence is CASSAGLVGGELFF. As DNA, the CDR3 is TGTGCCAGCAGCGCTGGACTAGTTGGCGGGGAGCTGTTTTTT.

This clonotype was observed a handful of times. CDR3 sequence: CASSELAGGDTQYF. CDR3 nucleotides: TGTGCCAGCAGTGAACTGGCGGGGGGAGATACGCAGTATTTT. This chain uses TRBV6-4 with TRBJ2-3; 8 nucleotides match TRBD2. V lost 3 bases, J lost 5 bases, and 4 bases stayed unmatched. Germline loops: CDR1 MRHNA, CDR2 SNTAGT. This CDR3 has 14 residues.

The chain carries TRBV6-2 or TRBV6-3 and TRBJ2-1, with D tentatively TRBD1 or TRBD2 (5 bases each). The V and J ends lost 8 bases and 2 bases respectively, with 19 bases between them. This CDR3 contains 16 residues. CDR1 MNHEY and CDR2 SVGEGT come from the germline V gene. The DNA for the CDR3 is TGTGCCAGCGGGGGATTAACAGGTTGGCCCTACAATGAGCAGTTCTTC. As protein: CASGGLTGWPYNEQFF.

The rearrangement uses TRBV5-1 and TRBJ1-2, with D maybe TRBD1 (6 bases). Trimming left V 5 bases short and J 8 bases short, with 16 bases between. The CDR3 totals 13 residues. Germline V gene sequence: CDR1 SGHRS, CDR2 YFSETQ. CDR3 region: CASSRGGSGGYTF. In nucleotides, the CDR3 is TGCGCCAGCAGTCGAGGGGGTTCGGGAGGCTACACCTTC.

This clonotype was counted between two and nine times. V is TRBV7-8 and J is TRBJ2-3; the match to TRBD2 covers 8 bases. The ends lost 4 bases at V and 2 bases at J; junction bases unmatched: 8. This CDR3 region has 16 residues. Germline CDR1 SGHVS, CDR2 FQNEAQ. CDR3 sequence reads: CASSYQTSGSTDTQYF. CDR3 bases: TGTGCCAGCAGCTACCAAACTAGCGGATCCACAGATACGCAGTATTTT.

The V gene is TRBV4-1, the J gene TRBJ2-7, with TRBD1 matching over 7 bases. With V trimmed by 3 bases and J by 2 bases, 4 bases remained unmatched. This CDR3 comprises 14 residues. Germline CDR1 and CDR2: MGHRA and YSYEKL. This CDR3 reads CASSHRQGAYEQYF. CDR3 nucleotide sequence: TGCGCCAGCAGCCATCGCCAGGGGGCCTACGAGCAGTACTTC.

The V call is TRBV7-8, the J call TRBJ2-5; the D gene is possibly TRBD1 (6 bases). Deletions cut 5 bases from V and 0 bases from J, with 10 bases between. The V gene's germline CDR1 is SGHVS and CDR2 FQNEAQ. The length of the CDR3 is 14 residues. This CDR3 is CASSPQGYQETQYF. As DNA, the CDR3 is TGTGCCAGCAGCCCCCAGGGGTACCAAGAGACCCAGTACTTC.

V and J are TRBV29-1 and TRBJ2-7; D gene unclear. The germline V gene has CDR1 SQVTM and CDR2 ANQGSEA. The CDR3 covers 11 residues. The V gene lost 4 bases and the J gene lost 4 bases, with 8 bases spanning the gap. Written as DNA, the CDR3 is TGCAGCGTTGTGTGGGGTTACGAGCAGTACTTC. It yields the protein CSVVWGYEQYF.

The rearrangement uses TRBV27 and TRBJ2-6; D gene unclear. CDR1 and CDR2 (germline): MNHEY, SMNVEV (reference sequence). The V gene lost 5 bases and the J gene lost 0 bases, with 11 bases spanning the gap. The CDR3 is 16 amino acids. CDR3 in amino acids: CASSLFWSSGANVLTF. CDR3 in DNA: TGTGCCAGCAGTCTCTTCTGGTCCTCTGGGGCCAACGTCCTGACTTTC.